This T cell receptor beta chain was retrieved from a study of sequential checkpoint blockade in melanoma (dated by TCRdb to the late 2010s). Concerning the study at large: Using 1:1 randomization, the trial assigned patients either to first-line nivolumab followed by ipilimumab (arm A) or to ipilimumab followed by nivolumab (arm B). Both trial sequences were followed by maintenance nivolumab. DNA from more than 70 pretreatment melanoma tumor samples was subjected to TCRbeta immunosequencing. Matched tumor biopsies were taken from 20 to 25 patients before treatment and at week 13, after single-agent nivolumab (arm A) or ipilimumab (arm B). About 83% of the matched pre- and post-treatment tumor biopsy pairs came from the same lesion.

The label giving this sample's treatment or condition can be read as: randomized to nivolumab then ipilimumab (arm A) or the reverse (arm B). None of the trial patients had been given prior DNA-damaging chemotherapy. CheckMate 064, a randomized, open-label phase II trial of sequential checkpoint blockade, was the source of the samples, all of which came from patients with melanoma. Genomic DNA from formalin-fixed paraffin-embedded (FFPE) tissue samples served as the input for tumor TCR sequencing. Findings and caveats that apply to the study as a whole: Patients whose tumor T-cell fraction and clonality increased by week 13 were about 30 times more likely to achieve clinical benefit. The model for predicting response that combines TCR metrics with mutation burden needs to be validated in larger, independent patient cohorts. In the nivolumab-first arm (arm A), an association was found between pretreatment tumor TIL clonality and response (P = .04). Small sample sizes and reduced statistical power limited the within-arm analyses of tumor T-cell fraction. Tumor T-cell fraction and clonality were correlated with PD-L1 staining and CD8+ T-cell counts, but not with mutational load.

This clone was counted a single time. What this receptor recognizes is not known. No per-base quality is available; no much larger clone lies one base away. The immunoSEQ Assay was used to immunosequence TCRbeta CDR3 regions from genomic DNA. Genomic DNA was amplified by bias-controlled multiplex PCR before high-throughput sequencing. Processing in the source paper ran as follows. To quantify the absolute abundance of each unique TCRbeta CDR3 region, the sequences were collapsed and filtered. Clonality was defined as 1 minus Pielou's evenness and was calculated using productive rearrangements only. Tumor T-cell fraction was calculated by normalizing TCRbeta template counts to the amount of usable DNA, which was estimated from several housekeeping genes. Clones with significantly greater frequencies in on-treatment versus baseline samples were identified using a previously published method. Here the immuneACCESS table is served through TCRdb, limited to in-frame sequences with V and J called. Missing clones are a known gap in these copies; in checked studies unresolved V genes cover under half, and the rest lacks a known reason. The V and J calls and clone size are taken from that table; D and trimming were inferred from the DNA. A total of around 19,000 clones appear in this sample, 26% of them only once. The biggest ten clones account for about 7.2% of the sample.

V is shortened by 3 bases, J by 5 bases, and the region joining them spans 16 bases. The CDR3 holds 16 amino acids from the cysteine to the phenylalanine. Just the 48-base CDR3 DNA is kept, in frame starting at base 1. CDR1 and CDR2 were assigned from the germline V gene (reference sequence) as LNHDA and SQIVND. The sequence came from a human donor with melanoma. The input for sequencing was tumor tissue (inferred from file names), taken from a patient given nivolumab and ipilimumab in sequence. The V gene is TRBV19 and the J gene is TRBJ2-2; the D gene could be either TRBD1 or TRBD2, each agreeing at 6 bases. The CDR3 protein sequence reads: CASSIRGAFGTGELFF. At the DNA level, the sequence is TGTGCCAGTAGTATTAGGGGGGCGTTCGGAACCGGGGAGCTGTTTTTT.